This TCR beta chain was documented in a study of blood T cells in healthy people across ages. Study information: In model experiments, template switching was able to capture about one barcoded beta molecule for every two T cells that were present.

Per-sample yields of isolated PBMCs were at least 6 million. A second 7 to 11 cycle PCR used barcoded and J-beta primers. MiXCR, applied by TCRdb to the 5' RACE reads, yields one record per CDR3 protein. The sample records approximately 830,000 distinct CDR3 sequences, around 62% being singletons. Germline lookup yields CDR1 SGHTA and CDR2 FQGNSA. CDR3 length: 17 residues. The J segment lost 2 bases and the V segment lost 4 bases, leaving 7 bases of the junction unmatched. V and J are TRBV7-2 and TRBJ2-4; 11 nucleotides agree with TRBD2. Sequencing input: blood. This sequence originates from a man younger than 45 in good health. This chain's CDR3 is CASSSQGLADTKNIQYF. Written as DNA, the CDR3 is TGTGCCAGCAGCTCTCAGGGACTAGCGGACACCAAAAACATTCAGTACTTC.